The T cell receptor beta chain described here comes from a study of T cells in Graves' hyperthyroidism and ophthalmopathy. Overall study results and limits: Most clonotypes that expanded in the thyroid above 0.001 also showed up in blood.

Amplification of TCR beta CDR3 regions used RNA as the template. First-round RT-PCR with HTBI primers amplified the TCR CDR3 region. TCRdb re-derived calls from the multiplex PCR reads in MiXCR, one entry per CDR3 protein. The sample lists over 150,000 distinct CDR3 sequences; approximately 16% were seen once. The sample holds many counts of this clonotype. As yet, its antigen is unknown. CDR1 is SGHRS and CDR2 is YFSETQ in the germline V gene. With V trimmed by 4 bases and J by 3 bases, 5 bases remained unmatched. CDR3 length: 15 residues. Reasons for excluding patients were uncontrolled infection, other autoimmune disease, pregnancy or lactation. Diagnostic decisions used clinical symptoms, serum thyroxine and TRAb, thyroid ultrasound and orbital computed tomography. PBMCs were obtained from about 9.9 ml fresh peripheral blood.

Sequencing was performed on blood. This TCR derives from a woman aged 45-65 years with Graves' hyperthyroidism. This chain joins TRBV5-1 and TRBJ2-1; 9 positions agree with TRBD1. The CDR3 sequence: CASSPGTGSYNEQFF. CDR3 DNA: TGCGCCAGCAGCCCGGGGACAGGGAGCTACAATGAGCAGTTCTTC.